The 5 T cell receptor beta chains below were found in one sample sequenced in a study of cytomegalovirus exposure and HLA in healthy donors (dated by TCRdb to 2016 to 2017). The library was obtained by the immunoSEQ multiplex PCR assay. A mixture of 60 forward primers for TCR Vbeta segments and 13 reverse primers for TCR Jbeta segments was used in the multiplex PCR. The source is immuneACCESS, and TCRdb retained only in-frame sequences with V and J called. Part of the clones is not carried over; for the studies checked, unresolved V genes explain less than half of this, and the remainder is unexplained. The sample has tens of thousands of clones on record, around 70% of them singletons. The ten largest clonotypes hold more than 12% of the sample. The sequencing input was PBMCs. The receptors stem from a woman between 50 and 59 years old in good health and CMV-seropositive.

The rearrangement links TRBV28 to TRBJ1-5, with 8 positions matching TRBD1. The germline V gene encodes CDR1 MDHEN and CDR2 SYDVKM. Trimming cost V 6 bases and J 6 bases; bases outside gene matches: 7. The CDR3 spans 14 residues. In DNA, the CDR3 is TGTGCCAGCAGCCCTGGACAGGGCACTCAGCCCCAGCATTTT. Amino acid sequence: CASSPGQGTQPQHF.

This clone was observed a single time. V is TRBV19 and J is TRBJ1-5; possibly TRBD1 for D (6 bases). CDR3 length: 14 amino acids. Germline CDR1 LNHDA, CDR2 SQIVND (reference sequence). V was shortened by 5 bases and J by 6 bases, with 14 bases between the two germline ends. In DNA, the CDR3 is TGTGCCAGTAGTCCCCCCGGGGGGCTTCAGCCCCAGCATTTT. Translation gives CASSPPGGLQPQHF.

This chain uses TRBV7-9 with TRBJ2-1; TRBD2 agrees at 7 bases. The junction had 7 bases not matched to a gene; V was cut back by 5 bases and J by 3 bases. The V gene's germline CDR1 is SEHNR and CDR2 FQNEAQ (reference sequence). The CDR3 has 15 residues. CDR3 DNA: TGTGCCAGCAGCCCCCATGGGGGGGACTACAATGAGCAGTTCTTC. Residues: CASSPHGGDYNEQFF.

Here the CDR3 reads CASSGGQGAGSPLHF. CDR3 DNA sequence: TGTGCCAGCAGTGGAGGACAGGGGGCTGGATCACCCCTCCACTTT. The V call is TRBV6-1, the J call TRBJ1-6; TRBD1 agrees at 11 bases. The trim removed 4 bases at V and 10 bases at J, leaving 6 bases unmatched. Germline lookup yields CDR1 MNHNS and CDR2 SASEGT. The CDR3 has 15 amino acids.

This sequence joins TRBV29-1 and TRBJ1-1; a possible D gene is TRBD1 (5 bases). Trimming took off 8 bases at V and 5 bases at J, with 15 bases between the two ends. The germline CDR1 and CDR2 sequences are SQVTM and ANQGSEA. The CDR3 has 12 amino acids. The CDR3 region is CSSRGAGTEAFF. The CDR3 DNA reads as TGCAGCTCCCGGGGCGCGGGAACTGAAGCTTTCTTT. The full variable domain, rest sourced from reference TRBV29-1 and TRBJ1-1, is SAVISQKPSRDICQRGTSLTIQCQVDSQVTMMFWYRQQPGQSLTLIATANQGSEATYESGFVIDKFPISRPNLTFSTLTVSNMSPEDSSIYLCSSRGAGTEAFFGQGTRLTVV.